This TCR beta chain appears in the sequencing data of a study of cytomegalovirus exposure and HLA in healthy donors. Findings of the study overall: Sequencing depth across donors, presence/absence analyses assumed, was roughly uniform. Links to common viral pathogens appeared, in a later analysis, for several of the most significant clusters. A later analysis linked a missense DCLRE1C variant to TCR beta V- and J-gene trimming.

It was with 60 Vbeta and 13 Jbeta primers that the PCR ran. Sequencing was performed with immunoSEQ multiplex PCR; in TCRdb, only in-frame clones are kept and a portion is missing. The sample holds roughly 150,000 clones, 60% to 80% seen once. Concerning this clone itself: Its antigen remains unidentified.

Germline CDR1 ENHRY, CDR2 SYGVKD. Trimming took off 3 bases at V and 4 bases at J, with 10 bases between the two ends. The CDR3 has 14 residues. The sample taken for sequencing was PBMCs. This chain links TRBV10-3 with TRBJ1-5; D is uncertain. The receptor's source is a young man in good health and CMV-seropositive. CDR3 DNA: TGTGCCATCAGTGAAGCGGCAGTAAATCAGCCCCAGCATTTT. This sequence encodes CAISEAAVNQPQHF.